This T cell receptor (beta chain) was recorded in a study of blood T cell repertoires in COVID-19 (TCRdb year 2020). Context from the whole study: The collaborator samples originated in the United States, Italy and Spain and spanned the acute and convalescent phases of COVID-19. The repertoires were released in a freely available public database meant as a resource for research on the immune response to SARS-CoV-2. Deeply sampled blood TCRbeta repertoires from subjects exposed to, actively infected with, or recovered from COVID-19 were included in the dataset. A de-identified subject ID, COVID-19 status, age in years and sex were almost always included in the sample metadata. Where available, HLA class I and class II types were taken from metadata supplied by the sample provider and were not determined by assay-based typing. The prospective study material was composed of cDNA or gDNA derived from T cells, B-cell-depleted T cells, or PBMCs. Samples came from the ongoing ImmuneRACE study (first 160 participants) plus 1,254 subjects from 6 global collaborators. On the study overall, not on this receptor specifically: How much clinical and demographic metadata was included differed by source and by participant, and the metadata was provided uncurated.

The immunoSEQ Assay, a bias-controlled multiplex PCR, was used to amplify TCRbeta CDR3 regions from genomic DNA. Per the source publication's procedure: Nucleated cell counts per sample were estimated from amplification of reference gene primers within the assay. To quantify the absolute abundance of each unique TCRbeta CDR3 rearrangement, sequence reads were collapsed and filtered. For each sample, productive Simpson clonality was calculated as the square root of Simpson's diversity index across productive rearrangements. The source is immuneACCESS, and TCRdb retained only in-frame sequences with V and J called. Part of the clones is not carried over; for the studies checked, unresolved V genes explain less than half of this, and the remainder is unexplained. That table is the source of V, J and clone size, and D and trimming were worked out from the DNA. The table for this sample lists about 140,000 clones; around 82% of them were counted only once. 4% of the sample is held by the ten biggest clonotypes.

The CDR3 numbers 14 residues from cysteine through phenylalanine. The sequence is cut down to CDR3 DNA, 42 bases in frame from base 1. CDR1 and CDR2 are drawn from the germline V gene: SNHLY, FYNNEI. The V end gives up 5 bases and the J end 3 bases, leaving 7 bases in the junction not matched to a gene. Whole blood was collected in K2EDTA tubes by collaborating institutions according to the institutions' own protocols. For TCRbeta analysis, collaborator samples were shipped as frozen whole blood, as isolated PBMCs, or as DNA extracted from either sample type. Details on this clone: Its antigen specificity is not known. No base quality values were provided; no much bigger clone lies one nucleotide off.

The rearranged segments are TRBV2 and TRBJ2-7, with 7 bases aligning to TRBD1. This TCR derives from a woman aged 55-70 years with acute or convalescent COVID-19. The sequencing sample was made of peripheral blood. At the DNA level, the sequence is TGTGCCAGCAGTCGGGACAGTCGCTACTACGAGCAGTACTTC. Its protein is CASSRDSRYYEQYF.